This T cell receptor (beta chain) was recorded in a study of early T cells in non-severe SARS-CoV-2 infection. Study-level points and caveats: CD4 and private specificities were missed by VDJdb matching, which favored anti-spike CD8 responses.

The CDR3 is 11 residues long. Germline V gives CDR1 SEHNR, CDR2 FQNEAQ (reference sequence). Trimming cost V 1 base and J 13 bases, with 7 bases left between them. This clonotype has a handful of counts. Its target is not known. MiXCR was run by TCRdb on the 5' RACE reads, yielding one entry per CDR3 protein. The repertoire holds tens of thousands of distinct CDR3 sequences, with roughly a tenth as singletons. This receptor was obtained from an adult who was a healthcare worker with PCR-confirmed SARS-CoV-2 infection or an uninfected control (not recorded which). The chain carries TRBV7-9 and TRBJ2-2; no clear D gene. Sequenced material: whole blood. The CDR3 reads CASSLDSGLFF. CDR3 DNA: TGTGCCAGCAGCTTAGATTCTGGGCTGTTTTTT.